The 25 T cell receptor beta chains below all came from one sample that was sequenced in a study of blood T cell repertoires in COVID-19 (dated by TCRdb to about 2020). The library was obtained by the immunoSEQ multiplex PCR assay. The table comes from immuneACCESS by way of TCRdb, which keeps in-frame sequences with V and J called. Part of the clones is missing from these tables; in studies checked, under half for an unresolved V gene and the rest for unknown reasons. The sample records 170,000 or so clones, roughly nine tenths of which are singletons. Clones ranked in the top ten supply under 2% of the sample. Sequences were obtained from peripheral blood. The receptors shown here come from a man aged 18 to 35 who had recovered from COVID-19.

CDR3 nucleotide sequence: TGTGCCAGCAGCTTAATTAGCGGTCCCTACGAGCAGTACTTC. Translated: CASSLISGPYEQYF. The chain carries TRBV11-2 and TRBJ2-7, with a possible D match to TRBD2 (6 bases). CDR3 size: 14 residues. Looked up from germline, CDR1 is SGHAT and CDR2 is FQNNGV. V dropped 2 bases and J dropped 2 bases, with 10 bases sitting between them. The complete variable domain, with remaining parts taken from reference TRBV11-2 and TRBJ2-7, reads EAGVAQSPRYKIIEKRQSVAFWCNPISGHATLYWYQQILGQGPKLLIQFQNNGVVDDSQLPKDRFSAERLKGVDSTLKIQPAKLEDSAVYLCASSLISGPYEQYFGPGTRLTVT.

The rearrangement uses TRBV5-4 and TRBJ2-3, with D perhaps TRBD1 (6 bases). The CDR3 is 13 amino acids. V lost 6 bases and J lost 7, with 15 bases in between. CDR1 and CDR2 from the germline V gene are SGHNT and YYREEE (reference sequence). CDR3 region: CASTHGGANTQYF. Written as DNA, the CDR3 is TGTGCCAGCACCCATGGGGGCGCAAATACGCAGTATTTT.

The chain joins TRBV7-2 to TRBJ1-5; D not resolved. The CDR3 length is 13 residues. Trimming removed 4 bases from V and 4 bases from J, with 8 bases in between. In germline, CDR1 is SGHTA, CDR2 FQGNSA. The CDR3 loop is CASSSTRNQPQHF. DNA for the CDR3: TGTGCCAGCAGCTCGACTAGGAATCAGCCCCAGCATTTT.

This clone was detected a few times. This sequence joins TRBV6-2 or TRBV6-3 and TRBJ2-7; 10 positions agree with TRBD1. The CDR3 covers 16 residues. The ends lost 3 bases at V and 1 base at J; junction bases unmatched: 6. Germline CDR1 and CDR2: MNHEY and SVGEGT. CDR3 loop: CASSYSRDRGSYEQYF. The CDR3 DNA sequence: TGTGCCAGCAGTTATTCCCGGGACAGGGGATCCTACGAGCAGTACTTC.

For the CDR3, the DNA is TGTGCCAGCACCTCGTCTCTAATTAGACAGGCCCCTAGCTCTGGGGCCAACGTCCTGACTTTC. It translates to CASTSSLIRQAPSSGANVLTF. The chain couples TRBV21-1 to TRBJ2-6; the D call TRBD1 from the table was never checked on the DNA. TRBV21-1 is a pseudogene. There are 21 residues in the CDR3.

The CDR3 loop reads CASSATGMYGNTIYF. CDR3 DNA sequence: TGTGCCAGCAGCGCCACAGGGATGTATGGAAACACCATATATTTT. V is TRBV9 and J is TRBJ1-3, with D possibly TRBD1 on 6 matching bases. Trimming left V 3 bases short and J 3 bases short, with 13 bases between. The CDR3 runs to 15 residues. Looked up from germline, CDR1 is SGDLS and CDR2 is YYNGEE.

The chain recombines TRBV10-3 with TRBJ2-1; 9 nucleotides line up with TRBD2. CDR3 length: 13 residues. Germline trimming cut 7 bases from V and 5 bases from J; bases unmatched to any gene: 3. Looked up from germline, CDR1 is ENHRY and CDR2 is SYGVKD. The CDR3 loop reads CAIKTSGNNEQFF. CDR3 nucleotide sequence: TGTGCCATCAAGACTAGCGGAAACAATGAGCAGTTCTTC.

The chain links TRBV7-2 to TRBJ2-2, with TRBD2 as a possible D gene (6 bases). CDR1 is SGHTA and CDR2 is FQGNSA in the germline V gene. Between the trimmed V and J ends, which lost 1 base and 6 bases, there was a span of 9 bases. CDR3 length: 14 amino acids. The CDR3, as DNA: TGTGCCAGCAGCTTAGACGGGGGAGCCGGGGAGCTGTTTTTT. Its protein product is CASSLDGGAGELFF.

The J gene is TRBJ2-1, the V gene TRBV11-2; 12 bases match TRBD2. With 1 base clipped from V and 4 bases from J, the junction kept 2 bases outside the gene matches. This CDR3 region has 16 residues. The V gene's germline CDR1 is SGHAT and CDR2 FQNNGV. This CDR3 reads CASSLVGTSGYNEQFF. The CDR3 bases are TGTGCCAGCAGCTTAGTGGGGACTAGCGGGTACAATGAGCAGTTCTTC.

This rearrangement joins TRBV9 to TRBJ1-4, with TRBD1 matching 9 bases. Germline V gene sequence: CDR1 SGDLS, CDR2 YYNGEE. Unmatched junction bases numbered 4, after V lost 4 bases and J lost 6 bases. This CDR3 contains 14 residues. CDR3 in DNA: TGTGCCAGCAGCCCCGGGACAGGGTATGAAAAACTGTTTTTT. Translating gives CASSPGTGYEKLFF.

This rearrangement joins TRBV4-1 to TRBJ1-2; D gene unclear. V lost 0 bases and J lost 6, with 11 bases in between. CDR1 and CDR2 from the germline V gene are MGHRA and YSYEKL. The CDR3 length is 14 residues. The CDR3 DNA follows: TGCGCCAGCAGCCAAGAACCGGGCGGGCATGGCTACACCTTC. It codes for CASSQEPGGHGYTF.

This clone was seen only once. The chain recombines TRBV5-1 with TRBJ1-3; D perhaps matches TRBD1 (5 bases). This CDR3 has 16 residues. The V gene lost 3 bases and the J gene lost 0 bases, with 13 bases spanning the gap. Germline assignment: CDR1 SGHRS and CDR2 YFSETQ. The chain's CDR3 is CASSSGTESSGNTIYF. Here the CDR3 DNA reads TGCGCCAGCAGCTCCGGGACTGAGAGCTCTGGAAACACCATATATTTT.

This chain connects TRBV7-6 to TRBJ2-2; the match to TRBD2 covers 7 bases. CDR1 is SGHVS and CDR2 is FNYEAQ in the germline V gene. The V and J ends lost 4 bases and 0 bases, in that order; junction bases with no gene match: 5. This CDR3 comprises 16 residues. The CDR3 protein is CASSSDSGSNTGELFF. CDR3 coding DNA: TGTGCCAGCAGCTCCGATAGCGGGTCGAACACCGGGGAGCTGTTTTTT.

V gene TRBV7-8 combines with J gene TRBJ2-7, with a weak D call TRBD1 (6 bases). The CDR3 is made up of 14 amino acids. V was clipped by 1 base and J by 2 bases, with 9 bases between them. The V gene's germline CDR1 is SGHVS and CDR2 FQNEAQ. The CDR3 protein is CASSLGYRAYEQYF. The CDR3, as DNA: TGTGCCAGCAGCTTAGGGTACAGGGCCTACGAGCAGTACTTC.

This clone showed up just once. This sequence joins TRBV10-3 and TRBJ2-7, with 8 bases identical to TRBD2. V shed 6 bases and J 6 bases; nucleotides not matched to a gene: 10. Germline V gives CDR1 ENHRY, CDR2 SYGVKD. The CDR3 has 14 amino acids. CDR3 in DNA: TGTGCCATCAGAGTAGCGGGGTCCCTCGGCGAGCAGTACTTC. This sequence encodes CAIRVAGSLGEQYF.

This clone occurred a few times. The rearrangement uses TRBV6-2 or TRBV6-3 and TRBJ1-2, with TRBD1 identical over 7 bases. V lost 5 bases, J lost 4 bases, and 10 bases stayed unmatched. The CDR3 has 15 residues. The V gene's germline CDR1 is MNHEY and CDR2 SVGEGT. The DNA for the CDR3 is TGTGCCAGCAGTAAAAGACAGGGAAAGGGCTATGGCTACACCTTC. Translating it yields CASSKRQGKGYGYTF.

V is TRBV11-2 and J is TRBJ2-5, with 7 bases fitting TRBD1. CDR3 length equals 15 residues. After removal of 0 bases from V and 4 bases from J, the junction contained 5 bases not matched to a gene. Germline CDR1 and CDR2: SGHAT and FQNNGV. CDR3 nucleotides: TGTGCCAGCAGCTTAGAAAGGACAGGACGAGAGACCCAGTACTTC. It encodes CASSLERTGRETQYF.

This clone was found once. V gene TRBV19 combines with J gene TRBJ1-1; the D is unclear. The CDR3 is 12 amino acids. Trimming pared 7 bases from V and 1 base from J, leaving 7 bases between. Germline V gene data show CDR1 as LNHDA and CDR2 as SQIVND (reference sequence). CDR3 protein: CASMRENTEAFF. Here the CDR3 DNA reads TGTGCCAGTATGAGAGAGAACACTGAAGCTTTCTTT.

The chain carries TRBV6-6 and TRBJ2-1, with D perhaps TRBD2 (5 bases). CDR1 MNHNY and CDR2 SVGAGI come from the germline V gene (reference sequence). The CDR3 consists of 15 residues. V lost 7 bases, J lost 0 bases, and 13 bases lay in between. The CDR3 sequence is CASTESGPSYNEQFF. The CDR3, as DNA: TGTGCCAGCACCGAAAGCGGTCCCTCCTACAATGAGCAGTTCTTC.

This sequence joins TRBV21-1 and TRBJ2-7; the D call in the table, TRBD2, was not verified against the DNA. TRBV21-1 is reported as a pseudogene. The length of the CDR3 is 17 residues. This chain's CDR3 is CASSKGEASGLSYEQYF. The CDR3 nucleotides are TGTGCCAGCAGCAAAGGAGAGGCTAGCGGGCTATCCTACGAGCAGTACTTC.

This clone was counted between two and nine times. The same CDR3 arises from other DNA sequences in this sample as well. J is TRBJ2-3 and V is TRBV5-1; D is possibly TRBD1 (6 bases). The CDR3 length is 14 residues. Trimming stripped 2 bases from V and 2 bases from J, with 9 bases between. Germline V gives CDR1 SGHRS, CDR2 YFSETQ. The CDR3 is CASSLGQSTDTQYF. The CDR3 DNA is TGCGCCAGCAGCTTAGGACAGTCCACAGATACGCAGTATTTT.

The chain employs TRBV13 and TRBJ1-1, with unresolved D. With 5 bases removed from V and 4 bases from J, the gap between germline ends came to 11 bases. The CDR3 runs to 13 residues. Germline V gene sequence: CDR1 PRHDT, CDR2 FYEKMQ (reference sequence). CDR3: CASSEFPGTEAFF. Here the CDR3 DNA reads TGTGCCAGCAGCGAGTTCCCTGGCACTGAAGCTTTCTTT.

CDR3 region: CASSSSGGTYNEQFF. In DNA form, the CDR3 reads TGTGCCAGCAGCTCCTCCGGGGGGACCTACAATGAGCAGTTCTTC. This sequence joins TRBV7-2 and TRBJ2-1, with 7 bases matching TRBD2. Germline-derived CDR1 and CDR2 are SGHTA and FQGNSA. J lost 2 bases, V lost 4 bases, and 5 bases had no gene match. The CDR3 contains 15 residues.

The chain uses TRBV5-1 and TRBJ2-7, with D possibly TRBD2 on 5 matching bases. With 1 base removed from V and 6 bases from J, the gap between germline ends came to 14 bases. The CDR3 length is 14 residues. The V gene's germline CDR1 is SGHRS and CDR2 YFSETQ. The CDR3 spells CASSLSFGVGEQYF. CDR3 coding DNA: TGCGCCAGCAGCTTGTCGTTCGGGGTTGGCGAGCAGTACTTC.

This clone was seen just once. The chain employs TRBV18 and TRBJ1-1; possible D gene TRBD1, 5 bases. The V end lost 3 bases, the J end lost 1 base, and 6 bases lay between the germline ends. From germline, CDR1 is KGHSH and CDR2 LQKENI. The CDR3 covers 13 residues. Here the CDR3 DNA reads TGTGCCAGCTCACCGACAGCGAACACTGAAGCTTTCTTT. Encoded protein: CASSPTANTEAFF. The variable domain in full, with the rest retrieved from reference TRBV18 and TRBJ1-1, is NAGVMQNPRHLVRRRGQEARLRCSPMKGHSHVYWYRQLPEEGLKFMVYLQKENIIDESGMPKERFSAEFPKEGPSILRIQQVVRGDSAAYFCASSPTANTEAFFGQGTRLTVV.